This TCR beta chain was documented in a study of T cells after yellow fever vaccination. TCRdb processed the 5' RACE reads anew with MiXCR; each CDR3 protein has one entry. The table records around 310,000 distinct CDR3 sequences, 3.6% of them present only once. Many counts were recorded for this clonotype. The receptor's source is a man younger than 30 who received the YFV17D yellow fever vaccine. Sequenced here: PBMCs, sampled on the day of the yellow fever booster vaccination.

CDR3 DNA: TGTGCCAGCAGCCCGGGGGGGCCGGAGCTTTTAACGTACACAGATACGCAGTATTTT. The encoded protein is CASSPGGPELLTYTDTQYF. V usage is TRBV3-1 and J usage is TRBJ2-3; 8 bases are shared with TRBD2. The CDR3 runs 19 residues. Looked up from germline, CDR1 is LGHDT and CDR2 is YNNKEL (reference sequence). V shed 4 bases, J shed 2 bases, and the junction held 17 bases outside the gene matches.